This is a list of T cell receptor beta chains from one sample in a study of cytomegalovirus exposure and HLA in healthy donors. Clones were sequenced by immunoSEQ multiplex PCR, and TCRdb holds only the in-frame ones, with some missing. This table holds approximately 100,000 clones, about three quarters found once. The source material was PBMCs. These receptors were collected from a female donor in good health and CMV-seropositive. CDR3s include the opening cysteine and the closing phenylalanine or tryptophan. Each record gives: J gene, D gene, V gene, clone size, CDR3 DNA, CDR3 protein. D genes are given only for firm matches. Size is omitted from some rows. Given values are once, few, many or a class for expanded clones.

TRBJ2-1,TRBD2,TRBV5-1,-,TGCGCCAGCCGATTCTTAGCGGGAGCCCACAATGAGCAGTTCTTC,CASRFLAGAHNEQFF
TRBJ2-2,-,TRBV27,-,TGTGCCAGCAGTTTCATCGACTCGGGGGAGCTGTTTTTT,CASSFIDSGELFF
TRBJ1-3,-,TRBV5-6,-,TGTGCCAGCAGCTTTCCTACCTCTGGAAACACCATATATTTT,CASSFPTSGNTIYF
TRBJ2-7,TRBD1,TRBV19,-,TGTGCCAGTACCATGGGACAGGGGCCTCAATACGAGCAGTACTTC,CASTMGQGPQYEQYF
TRBJ2-7,TRBD1,TRBV7-2,-,TGTGCCAGCAGACAACCCGACAGGGTAGGCGAGCAGTACTTC,CASRQPDRVGEQYF
TRBJ2-7,-,TRBV27,-,TGTGCCAGCAGTTTATCCCCTTTTAGCTCCTACGAGCAGTACTTC,CASSLSPFSSYEQYF
TRBJ1-5,TRBD1,TRBV10-2,-,TGCGCCAGCAGCGGACAGGGCGGTCAGCCCCAGCATTTT,CASSGQGGQPQHF
TRBJ1-1,TRBD1,TRBV6-5,few,TGTGCCAGCAACCCAGGGGGGAGGAACACTGAAGCTTTCTTT,CASNPGGRNTEAFF
TRBJ1-1,-,TRBV15,-,TGTGCCACCAGCTCACAGGGGAACACTGAAGCTTTCTTT,CATSSQGNTEAFF
TRBJ2-1,TRBD2,TRBV27,once,TGTGCCAGCAGCTTTGGGACTAGCGGCAATGAGCAGTTCTTC,CASSFGTSGNEQFF
TRBJ1-2,TRBD1,TRBV5-1,-,TGCGCCAGCAGCTATGATCCGGGACAGGGGATTAATGGCTACACCTTC,CASSYDPGQGINGYTF
TRBJ1-1,-,TRBV18,-,TGTGCCAGCTCACCACAGGGGCTGAACACTGAAGCTTTCTTT,CASSPQGLNTEAFF
TRBJ2-1,TRBD1,TRBV28,once,TGTGCCAGCAGTTTCGGACAGGGGGGATACAATGAGCAGTTCTTC,CASSFGQGGYNEQFF
TRBJ2-2,-,TRBV11-2,-,TGTGCCAGCAACCGGAGGGGGCTCACCGGGGAGCTGTTTTTT,CASNRRGLTGELFF
TRBJ2-3,-,TRBV6-4,-,TGTGCCAGCAGTGACACACTAGGAAAGGGAGATACGCAGTATTTT,CASSDTLGKGDTQYF
TRBJ1-3,-,TRBV14,-,TGTGCCAGCAGTACCCAGATTAGAAACACCATATATTTT,CASSTQIRNTIYF
TRBJ2-1,-,TRBV28,-,TGTGCCAGCAGTTTTAGTAGCGGCTCCTACAATGAGCAGTTCTTC,CASSFSSGSYNEQFF
TRBJ2-1,TRBD2,TRBV5-8,-,TGTGCCAGCAGCCAGGGACTAGCGGGAACCAATGAGCAGTTCTTC,CASSQGLAGTNEQFF
TRBJ1-2,-,TRBV29-1,-,TGCAGCGTAGGGACCCGACAGGAATCATATGGCTACACCTTC,CSVGTRQESYGYTF
TRBJ2-6,TRBD1,TRBV30,-,TGTGCCTGGGGCTCCAAAGAGGGACAGGGTGCTGGGGCCAACGTCCTGACTTTC,CAWGSKEGQGAGANVLTF
TRBJ2-5,-,TRBV7-2,-,TGTGCCAGCAGCGGGGACTCCCCAGAGACCCAGTACTTC,CASSGDSPETQYF
TRBJ2-1,-,TRBV10-3,-,TGTGCCATCACTAGAGGTAATGAGCAGTTCTTC,CAITRGNEQFF
TRBJ2-2,-,TRBV7-3,-,TGTGCCAGCAGCTTAACCGCCGGGGAGCTGTTTTTT,CASSLTAGELFF
TRBJ1-2,-,TRBV30,-,TGTGCCTGGAGTGTATTCGGGAGCAACTATGGCTACACCTTC,CAWSVFGSNYGYTF
TRBJ1-4,-,TRBV7-9,-,TGTGCCAGCAGCCCAAACGGGGAAAAACTGTTTTTT,CASSPNGEKLFF
TRBJ1-4,-,TRBV30,-,TGTGCCTGGAGCGTCGGGGGGAGAAAACTGTTTTTT,CAWSVGGRKLFF
TRBJ1-1,-,TRBV19,-,TGTGCCAGTAGTTTGGCAGGGGTGATGAACACTGAAGCTTTCTTT,CASSLAGVMNTEAFF
TRBJ2-7,TRBD2,TRBV28,-,TGTGCCAGCACCCAGCGGGAGGGCCTCCACGAGCAGTACTTC,CASTQREGLHEQYF
TRBJ2-7,TRBD1,TRBV6-5,-,TGTGCCACCACCCAAACCGGGACAGGGAGGTACGAGCAGTACTTC,CATTQTGTGRYEQYF
TRBJ2-1,-,TRBV28,-,TGTGCCAGCAGCCGCTGGGCCGGTGGTAGTCTGGATGAGCAGTTCTTC,CASSRWAGGSLDEQFF
TRBJ1-1,-,TRBV6-6,-,TGTGCCAGCAGGGACAGAAAAGCTTTCTTT,CASRDRKAFF
TRBJ2-7,-,TRBV7-8,-,TGTGCCAGCACTAGGGTGGGAGAAGGTGAGCAGTACTTC,CASTRVGEGEQYF
TRBJ2-1,TRBD2,TRBV2,-,TGTGCCAGCAGTGATAGCGGGGGAGCCTACAATGAGCAGTTCTTC,CASSDSGGAYNEQFF
TRBJ2-5,TRBD2,TRBV19,-,TGTGCCAGTAGTATAGGCCTAGCGGGGGGAGAGACCCAGTACTTC,CASSIGLAGGETQYF
TRBJ2-2,-,TRBV15,-,TGTGCCACCAGCAGCCAACAGAAACCGAACACCGGGGAGCTGTTTTTT,CATSSQQKPNTGELFF
TRBJ1-5,-,TRBV4-1,-,TGCGCCAGCAGCCAAGTCCGGTTCGGGGGGCTTGATCAGCCCCAGCATTTT,CASSQVRFGGLDQPQHF
TRBJ2-3,TRBD2,TRBV2,few,TGTGCCAGCAGTAGGACTAGCGGGGGGAAAGGTACGCAGTATTTT,CASSRTSGGKGTQYF
TRBJ1-3,-,TRBV9,-,TGTGCCAGCAGCGCCAGGACAGCCTCTGGAAACACCATATATTTT,CASSARTASGNTIYF
TRBJ1-1,TRBD1,TRBV9,-,TGTGCCAGCAGCCCACTACAGGGGATGAACACTGAAGCTTTCTTT,CASSPLQGMNTEAFF
TRBJ2-5,-,TRBV7-2,once,TGTGCCAGCAGCCTACGTTCTAGCGCTCAAGAGACCCAGTACTTC,CASSLRSSAQETQYF
TRBJ2-7,-,TRBV4-1,-,TGCGCCAGCAGCCGAGAGCAAGGGGTCTACGAGCAGTACTTC,CASSREQGVYEQYF
TRBJ1-1,-,TRBV14,few,TGTGCCAGCAGGGCCCAGGGGAACACTGAAGCTTTCTTT,CASRAQGNTEAFF
TRBJ1-1,-,TRBV4-1,-,TGCGCCAGCAGCAAAGGAGACAGAGCGAACACTGAAGCTTTCTTT,CASSKGDRANTEAFF
TRBJ1-2,TRBD1,TRBV28,-,TGTGCCAGCAGTACGGGACAGGGGCTTGGCTACACCTTC,CASSTGQGLGYTF
TRBJ1-5,TRBD1,TRBV6-5,once,TGTGCCAGCAGGGGGGGACAGGGCGGTCAGCCCCAGCATTTT,CASRGGQGGQPQHF
TRBJ1-2,-,TRBV2,-,TGTGCCAGCAGTGCAACCCGGGGGGGAGTTTCATATGGCTACACCTTC,CASSATRGGVSYGYTF
TRBJ1-2,-,TRBV5-1,-,TGCGCCAGCAGCTTGGCACAGGTTAACTATGGCTACACCTTC,CASSLAQVNYGYTF
TRBJ2-3,TRBD2,TRBV5-4,-,TGTGCCAGCAGCCGACCCCGCGGGGGTGCGAGAGATACGCAGTATTTT,CASSRPRGGARDTQYF
TRBJ1-3,TRBD1,TRBV18,-,TGTGCCAGCTCACCCTCGAAAGGGACAGCGGGAAACACCATATATTTT,CASSPSKGTAGNTIYF
TRBJ2-1,-,TRBV7-6,-,TGTGCCAGCAGCTTAGCACGGACAGTCGGTCAGTTCTTC,CASSLARTVGQFF
TRBJ1-4,TRBD1,TRBV7-2,-,TGTGCCAGCAGCTTAGCAGGGACAGGGAGTGAAAAACTGTTTTTT,CASSLAGTGSEKLFF